This record concerns one TCR beta chain sequence. This sample was included in a study of control samples from healthy donors and cancer patients. Sequencing was performed with immunoSEQ multiplex PCR; in TCRdb, only in-frame clones are kept and a portion is missing. The ten most abundant clones cover roughly 2% of a sample with 150,000 to 200,000 clones. CDR1 is MDHEN, CDR2 SYDVKM, per germline. The CDR3 runs to 11 residues. Trimming removed 7 bases at V and 10 bases at J, with 8 bases between. The chain combines TRBV28 with TRBJ1-6; no clear D gene. Source material: blood. This TCR was recovered from a woman aged 25 to 39 in good health. CDR3 DNA sequence: TGTGCCAGCACTGACGGGTCACCCCTCCACTTT. Its protein is CASTDGSPLHF.